The rows below give T cell receptor beta chains drawn from one sample of a study of T cell repertoires in cytomegalovirus infection. Antigens of these TCRs are unknown. TCRdb reprocessed the reads with MiXCR, giving one entry per CDR3 protein. The table includes approximately 910,000 distinct CDR3 sequences, approximately 31% detected once. Sequenced material: cultured CD8+ T cells from PBMCs, taken from culture after CMV antigen stimulation. Source of these receptors: a human donor in good health (CMV status not recorded). Some clones in this sample may be carry-over from other donors' samples. Both conserved end residues are part of each CDR3. The D gene is left open where the match is weak. Part of the rows lack a size; the others show once, few, many or a class for expanded clones.

v_call	d_call	j_call	clone_size	cdr3_nt	cdr3_aa
TRBV7-9	TRBD1	TRBJ2-7	.	TGTGCCAGCAGCTTGGGGGACAGCTTAACCTACGAGCAGTACTTC	CASSLGDSLTYEQYF
TRBV7-8	.	TRBJ2-7	many	TGTGCCAGCAGCCCAAACAGGGCTTATGAGCAGTACTTC	CASSPNRAYEQYF
TRBV7-9	.	TRBJ2-5	once	TGTGCCAGCAGCCCCTCGACGGGACAAGCAAAAGAGACCCAGTACTTC	CASSPSTGQAKETQYF
TRBV27	.	TRBJ2-3	.	TGTGCCAGCAGTTTATTCCGTGACCGATATTTGAGCACAGATACGCAGTATTTT	CASSLFRDRYLSTDTQYF
TRBV12-3/TRBV12-4	.	TRBJ1-1	.	TGTGCCAGCAGCTCCCGGGCCTACACTAGAGGCACTGAAGCTTTCTTT	CASSSRAYTRGTEAFF
TRBV6-5	.	TRBJ2-1	.	TGTGCCAGCAGTTACCGGCCTGGCCCCTACAATGAGCAGTTCTTC	CASSYRPGPYNEQFF
TRBV10-3	.	TRBJ2-1	.	TGTGCCATCAGCAACTTTCGGCAGTATGACCTCAATGAGCAGTTCTTC	CAISNFRQYDLNEQFF
TRBV7-2	.	TRBJ2-1	many	TGTGCCAGCAGCTTAGCGGCGGGGGACACGTATGAGCAGTTCTTC	CASSLAAGDTYEQFF
TRBV7-2	TRBD1	TRBJ2-1	few	TGTGCCAGCAGCCCCCGACCCAGGGGGCCGTACAATGAGCAGTTCTTC	CASSPRPRGPYNEQFF
TRBV9	TRBD2	TRBJ2-1	.	TGTGCCAGCAGCGTAGGGGACTACTACCATGAGCAGTTCTTC	CASSVGDYYHEQFF
TRBV14	.	TRBJ2-2	.	TGTGCCAGCAGCCCCGGGCACACGGACACCGGGGAGCTGTTTTTT	CASSPGHTDTGELFF
TRBV6-5	.	TRBJ2-1	.	TGTGCCAGCTGCCAGGCTAGCGTTTCCTACAATGAGCAGTTCTTC	CASCQASVSYNEQFF
TRBV12-3/TRBV12-4	.	TRBJ1-1	many	TGTGCCAGCAGCAGGATGGGTATGAACACTGAAGCTTTCTTT	CASSRMGMNTEAFF
TRBV19	.	TRBJ2-7	few	TGTGCCAGTAGTGTCGACTCGGTTTGGAACGAGCAGTACTTC	CASSVDSVWNEQYF
TRBV5-6	TRBD1	TRBJ1-2	.	TGTGCCAGCAGCTTTATCGCCGGGACAGGGCTTTATGGCTACACCTTC	CASSFIAGTGLYGYTF
TRBV4-2	TRBD2	TRBJ2-1	.	TGTGCCAGCAGCCAACTACTAGCGGGGTACTCCTACAATGAGCAGTTCTTC	CASSQLLAGYSYNEQFF
TRBV12-3/TRBV12-4	TRBD1	TRBJ1-2	.	TGTGCCAGCAAAGAGACAGGGGTTGGCTACACCTTC	CASKETGVGYTF
TRBV5-4	TRBD2	TRBJ2-7	.	TGTGTCAGCAGCGGGGACGGAAACTACTACGAGCAGTACTTC	CVSSGDGNYYEQYF
TRBV2	.	TRBJ2-2	.	TGTGCCAGGAAAGGGGCCACGAACACCGGGGAGCTGTTTTTT	CARKGATNTGELFF
TRBV2	.	TRBJ2-3	.	TGTGCCACCCCCGGGGCTACCCTAGACACAGATACGCAGTATTTT	CATPGATLDTDTQYF
TRBV7-9	.	TRBJ2-3	few	TGTGCCAGCAGCATGGCTTACTTCACAGATACGCAGTATTTT	CASSMAYFTDTQYF
TRBV28	.	TRBJ2-7	.	TGTGCCAGCAGTGATACCCTCTGCAGTACAGGAGGGGGCAGCTCCTACGAGCAGTACTTC	CASSDTLCSTGGGSSYEQYF
TRBV19	.	TRBJ2-2	.	TGTGCCAGTAGATGGGGCCTTGCGAACACCGGGGAGCTGTTTTTT	CASRWGLANTGELFF
TRBV5-6	.	TRBJ2-7	few	TGTGCCAGCAGCCCATCGGGGCGCACTGAGCAGTACTTC	CASSPSGRTEQYF
TRBV14	.	TRBJ1-2	.	TGTGCCAGCAGCCCCTTGGGAGGGGCGGTAGCTAACTATGGCTACACCTTC	CASSPLGGAVANYGYTF
TRBV27	TRBD1	TRBJ1-2	many	TGTGCCAGCAGTCCGGGACAGGGGGTTCCCTATGGCTACACCTTC	CASSPGQGVPYGYTF
TRBV4-1	.	TRBJ2-2	.	TGTGCCAGCAATGAAAAGGGCCACGGGGAGCTGTTTTTT	CASNEKGHGELFF
TRBV20-1	.	TRBJ1-5	few	TGCAGTGCCAGTTCACAGGGAAACAATCAGCCCCAGCATTTT	CSASSQGNNQPQHF
TRBV20-1	.	TRBJ2-3	.	TGCAGTGCTAGGGCGGGACACAGCACAGATACGCAGTATTTT	CSARAGHSTDTQYF
TRBV5-5	TRBD1	TRBJ1-4	few	TGTGCCAGCAGAAGGACAGGGAATGAAAAACTGTTTTTT	CASRRTGNEKLFF
TRBV24-1	TRBD1	TRBJ1-5	.	TGTGCCACCAGTCCCTGGGGACAGGATCAGCCCCAGCATTTT	CATSPWGQDQPQHF
TRBV14	.	TRBJ2-1	.	TGTGTCAGCAGCCGTGGTGGGGGCTTTTACAATGAGCAGTTCTTC	CVSSRGGGFYNEQFF
TRBV6-2/TRBV6-3	TRBD1	TRBJ1-4	.	TGTGCCAGCAGAGCGACAGGGGAAAGCGAAAAACTGTTTTTT	CASRATGESEKLFF
TRBV12-3/TRBV12-4	.	TRBJ1-1	.	TGTGCCAGCAGTTTATCCCCCGGCCCCAAGCGACACACTGAAGCTTTCTTT	CASSLSPGPKRHTEAFF
TRBV19	TRBD1	TRBJ1-1	.	TGTGCCAGTAGTATCGGGACAGAGAACACTGAAGCTTTCTTT	CASSIGTENTEAFF
TRBV6-2/TRBV6-3	TRBD1	TRBJ2-1	.	TGTGCCAGCAGTTACGCTGAGACAGGGTCGAATGAGCAGTTCTTC	CASSYAETGSNEQFF
TRBV4-3	TRBD1	TRBJ2-6	.	TGCGCCAGCAGCCAAGTTCTTTCCGGGACAGGGGAGTATGGGGCCAACGTCCTGACTTTC	CASSQVLSGTGEYGANVLTF
TRBV7-9	.	TRBJ2-1	few	TGTGCCAGCAGCTTAGCCTGGGCCTATGACGGTGAGCAGTTCTTC	CASSLAWAYDGEQFF
TRBV18	TRBD1	TRBJ1-1	.	TGTGCCAGCTCACCCCGCAGGGGGCGAGGGATGAACACTGAAGCTTTCTTT	CASSPRRGRGMNTEAFF
TRBV11-2	TRBD1	TRBJ2-7	.	TGTGCCAGCACCATGACCGGGACAGGGTTCTACGAGCAGTACTTC	CASTMTGTGFYEQYF
TRBV6-1	.	TRBJ1-1	.	TGTGCCAGCAAACCCAGGGCCCAGCGTCTGAACACTGAAGCTTTCTTT	CASKPRAQRLNTEAFF
TRBV11-2	.	TRBJ2-1	.	TGTGCCAGCAGCCTTGGGGCCGCCCCTAAACGGCTGTTCTTC	CASSLGAAPKRLFF
TRBV7-9	TRBD1	TRBJ2-6	few	TGTGCCAGCAGCGCGGGACAGGGGTTCTCTGGGGCCAACGTCCTGACTTTC	CASSAGQGFSGANVLTF
TRBV24-1	TRBD2	TRBJ2-5	few	TGTGCCACCAGTGATGGGGCGACTAGCGAAGAGACCCAGTACTTC	CATSDGATSEETQYF
TRBV4-2	TRBD2	TRBJ2-1	few	TGTGCCAGCAGCCAAGGGTACGGCGGGGGAGACAATGAGCAGTTCTTC	CASSQGYGGGDNEQFF
TRBV10-3	.	TRBJ1-1	few	TGTGCCATCAGCTCTACAGGGAACACTGAAGCTTTCTTT	CAISSTGNTEAFF
TRBV2	.	TRBJ2-6	.	TGTGCCAGCAGAACGGGACACTCCTCTGGGGCCAACGTCCTGACTTTC	CASRTGHSSGANVLTF
TRBV28	TRBD1	TRBJ1-4	.	TGTGCCAGCAGTTTTTCGGACAGGGTGGGAGAAAAACTGTTTTTT	CASSFSDRVGEKLFF
TRBV24-1	TRBD2	TRBJ2-2	few	TGTGCCACCAGTGATGTAGCGGGGGGCTCCACCGGGGAGCTGTTTTTT	CATSDVAGGSTGELFF
TRBV7-2	.	TRBJ2-3	.	TGTGCCAGCAGCCTTCGTCGGATCCGCACAGATATGCACTATTTT	CASSLRRIRTDMHYF
TRBV28	.	TRBJ1-2	.	TGTGCCAGCAGTGCCAGGGGCGGGGGCTACACCTTC	CASSARGGGYTF
TRBV20-1	.	TRBJ1-2	few	TGCAGTGCGAAAACAAGAAACTATGGCTACACCTTC	CSAKTRNYGYTF
TRBV27	TRBD2	TRBJ2-2	few	TGTGCCAGCAGTATCCAGGGACTAGCGGGGTCCACCGGGGAGCTGTTTTTT	CASSIQGLAGSTGELFF
TRBV6-5	TRBD2	TRBJ2-2	once	TGTGCCAGCAGCCGCGGACTAGCGGGGGACTATAACACCGGGGAGCTGTTTTTT	CASSRGLAGDYNTGELFF
TRBV2	TRBD2	TRBJ2-1	few	TGTGCCAGCAGTGAGGGGCGGGGGAAACGCAATGAGCAGTTCTTC	CASSEGRGKRNEQFF